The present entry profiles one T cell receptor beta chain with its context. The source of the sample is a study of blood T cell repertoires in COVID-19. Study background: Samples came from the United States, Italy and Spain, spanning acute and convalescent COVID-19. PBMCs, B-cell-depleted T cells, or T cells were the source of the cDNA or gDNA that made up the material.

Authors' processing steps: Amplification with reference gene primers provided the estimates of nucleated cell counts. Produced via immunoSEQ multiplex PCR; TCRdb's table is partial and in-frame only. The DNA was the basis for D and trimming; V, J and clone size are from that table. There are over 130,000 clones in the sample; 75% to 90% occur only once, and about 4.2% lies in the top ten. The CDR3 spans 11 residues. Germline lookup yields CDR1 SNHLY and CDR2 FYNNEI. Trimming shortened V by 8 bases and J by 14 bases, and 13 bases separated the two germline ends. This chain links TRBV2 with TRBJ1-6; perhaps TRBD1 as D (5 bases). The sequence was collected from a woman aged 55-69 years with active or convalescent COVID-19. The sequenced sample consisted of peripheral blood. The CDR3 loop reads CASPGRESLHF. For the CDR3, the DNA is TGTGCCAGCCCGGGACGGGAGTCCCTCCACTTT.